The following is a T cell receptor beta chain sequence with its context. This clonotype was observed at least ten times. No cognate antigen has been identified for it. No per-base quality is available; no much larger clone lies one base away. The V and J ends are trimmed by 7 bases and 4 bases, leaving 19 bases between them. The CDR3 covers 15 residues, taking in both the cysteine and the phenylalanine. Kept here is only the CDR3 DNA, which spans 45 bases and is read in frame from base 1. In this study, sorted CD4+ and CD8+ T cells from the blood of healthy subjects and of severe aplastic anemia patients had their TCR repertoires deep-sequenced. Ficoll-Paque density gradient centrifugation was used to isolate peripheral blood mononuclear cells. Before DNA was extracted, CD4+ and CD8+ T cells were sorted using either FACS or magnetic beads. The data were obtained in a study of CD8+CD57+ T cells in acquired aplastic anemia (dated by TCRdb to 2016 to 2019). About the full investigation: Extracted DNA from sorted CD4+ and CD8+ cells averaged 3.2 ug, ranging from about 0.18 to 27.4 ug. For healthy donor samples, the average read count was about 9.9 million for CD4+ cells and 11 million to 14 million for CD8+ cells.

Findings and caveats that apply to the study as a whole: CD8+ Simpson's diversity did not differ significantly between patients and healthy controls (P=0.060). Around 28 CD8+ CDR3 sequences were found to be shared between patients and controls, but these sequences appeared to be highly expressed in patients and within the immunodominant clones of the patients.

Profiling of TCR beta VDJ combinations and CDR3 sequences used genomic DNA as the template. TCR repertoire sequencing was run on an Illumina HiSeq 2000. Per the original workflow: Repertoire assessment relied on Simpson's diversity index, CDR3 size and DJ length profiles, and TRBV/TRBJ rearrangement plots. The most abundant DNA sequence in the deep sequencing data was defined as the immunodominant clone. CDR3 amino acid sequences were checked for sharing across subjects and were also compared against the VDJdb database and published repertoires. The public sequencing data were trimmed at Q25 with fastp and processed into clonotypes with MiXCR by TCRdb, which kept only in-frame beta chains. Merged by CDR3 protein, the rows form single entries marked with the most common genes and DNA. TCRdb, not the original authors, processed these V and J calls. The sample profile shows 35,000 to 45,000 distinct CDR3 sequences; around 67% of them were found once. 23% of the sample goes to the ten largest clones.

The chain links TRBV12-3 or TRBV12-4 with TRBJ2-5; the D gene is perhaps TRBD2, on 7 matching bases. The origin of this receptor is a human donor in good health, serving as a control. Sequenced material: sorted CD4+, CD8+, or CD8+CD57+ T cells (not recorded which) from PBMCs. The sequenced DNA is TGTGCCAGCAATCCAATCGGGGGGCCCGGAGAGACCCAGTACTTC. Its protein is CASNPIGGPGETQYF.